This T cell receptor beta chain is from a study of post-analysis software for immune sequencing data. Overall study findings and caveats: Comparison of patients with controls showed five or six TRBV segments more frequent in patients, TRBV5-6, TRBV5-1 and TRBV20-1 among them.

This clonotype was picked up one time. Its antigen remains unknown. TCR beta cDNA libraries had unique molecular identifiers. Each CDR3 protein gets one entry after TCRdb re-called the PCR reads with MiXCR. This table holds some 690,000 distinct CDR3 sequences, less than 35% found once. The CDR3 sequence is 13 residues long. Germline CDR1 reads SSHAT; CDR2 reads FNYEAQ (reference sequence). Trimming left V 5 bases short and J 7 bases short, with 12 bases between. This chain joins TRBV7-7 and TRBJ2-1; D perhaps matches TRBD1 (6 bases). This receptor was obtained from a girl under 18 with multiple sclerosis. Sequencing was carried out using blood. CDR3 DNA: TGTGCCAGCAGCCCTAAACAGGGAAATGAGCAGTTCTTC. Amino acid sequence: CASSPKQGNEQFF.